This entry describes one T cell receptor beta chain. The data belong to a study of cytomegalovirus exposure and HLA in healthy donors. The CDR3 totals 12 residues. The V gene lost 6 bases and the J gene lost 4 bases, with 9 bases spanning the gap. CDR1 and CDR2 (germline): SGHDN, FVKESK. A multiplex PCR was run with 60 Vbeta primers and 13 Jbeta primers. Measured with immunoSEQ multiplex PCR; TCRdb has only the in-frame clones, and not every one. This table has approximately 160,000 clones, over 80% appearing once. The chain links TRBV14 to TRBJ1-2, with a weak D call TRBD1 (5 bases). The source is a human donor in good health. The sample consisted of PBMCs. CDR3 DNA sequence: TGTGCCAGCAGTCAGGGACTCTATGGCTACACCTTC. Residues: CASSQGLYGYTF.